A selection of T cell receptor beta chains follows, all from one sample in a study of blood T cell repertoires in COVID-19. The assay was immunoSEQ multiplex PCR, and TCRdb's table has in-frame clones only and misses some. The sample contains 250,000 or so clones, 85% to 90% of which appear only once. Sequenced material: peripheral blood. These receptors were collected from a man between 60 and 75 years old with acute or convalescent COVID-19. The CDR3 runs from the conserved cysteine through the conserved F or W. The D gene is left open where the match is weak. A row's size may be missing; if present it is once, few, many or a size class.

d_call	clone_size	v_call	j_call	cdr3_aa	cdr3_nt
TRBD2	NA	TRBV7-9	TRBJ2-1	CASTNRDYLNNEQFF	TGTGCCAGCACCAACCGGGACTACCTAAACAATGAGCAGTTCTTC
NA	NA	TRBV7-9	TRBJ2-7	CASRFDSPYEQYF	TGTGCCAGCAGATTCGACAGCCCCTACGAGCAGTACTTC
NA	NA	TRBV28	TRBJ1-2	CASSLWGGNYGYTF	TGTGCCAGCAGTTTATGGGGGGGGAACTATGGCTACACCTTC
TRBD2	once	TRBV7-9	TRBJ2-7	CASSPQKLGREQYF	TGTGCCAGCAGCCCCCAAAAGCTCGGGAGGGAGCAGTACTTC
NA	NA	TRBV7-3	TRBJ2-2	CASSPVSGEGTGELFF	TGTGCCAGCAGCCCCGTCTCGGGAGAAGGGACCGGGGAGCTGTTTTTT
TRBD2	once	TRBV7-3	TRBJ2-1	CASSLNPLYRLAGGPRTWNEQFF	TGTGCCAGCAGCTTAAATCCACTCTACAGACTAGCGGGAGGGCCTAGGACATGGAATGAGCAGTTCTTC
TRBD2	NA	TRBV5-1	TRBJ2-2	CASSPNGLAGVSGELFF	TGCGCCAGCAGCCCGAATGGACTAGCGGGAGTAAGCGGGGAGCTGTTTTTT
TRBD2	NA	TRBV28	TRBJ2-3	CASSILAGNADTQYF	TGTGCCAGCAGTATATTAGCGGGGAATGCAGATACGCAGTATTTT
NA	NA	TRBV28	TRBJ2-5	CASSSVGEAVAGETQYF	TGTGCCAGCAGTTCGGTCGGGGAGGCTGTAGCCGGTGAGACCCAGTACTTC
NA	NA	TRBV28	TRBJ1-2	CASNPSGYGYTF	TGTGCCAGCAACCCATCGGGGTATGGCTACACCTTC
NA	NA	TRBV19	TRBJ2-3	CASGNHLSSTDTQYF	TGTGCCAGTGGCAATCACCTCTCTAGCACAGATACGCAGTATTTT
TRBD1	NA	TRBV19	TRBJ1-5	CASSRTGDHSNQPQHF	TGTGCCAGTAGTAGAACAGGGGACCATAGCAATCAGCCCCAGCATTTT
TRBD2	many	TRBV5-6	TRBJ2-3	CASSSAGTSGRVTDTQYF	TGTGCCAGCAGCTCCGCCGGGACTAGCGGGAGAGTGACAGATACGCAGTATTTT
TRBD1	NA	TRBV7-9	TRBJ1-2	CASSLGGQGFGYTF	TGTGCCAGCAGCTTAGGAGGACAGGGCTTTGGCTACACCTTC
NA	NA	TRBV9	TRBJ2-5	CASSPRGETQYF	TGTGCCAGCAGCCCCAGGGGCGAGACCCAGTACTTC
NA	NA	TRBV7-9	TRBJ2-1	CASSLTLSGNEQFF	TGTGCCAGCAGCTTAACTCTTTCGGGGAACGAGCAGTTCTTC
TRBD2	NA	TRBV18	TRBJ2-1	CASSPAGGNNEQFF	TGTGCCAGCTCACCGGCGGGAGGGAATAATGAGCAGTTCTTC
NA	NA	TRBV19	TRBJ1-1	CATLGVGTEAFF	TGTGCCACCCTAGGGGTAGGGACTGAAGCTTTCTTT
NA	NA	TRBV7-3	TRBJ2-1	CASSLTLSSYNEQFF	TGTGCCAGCAGCTTAACCCTTAGCTCCTACAATGAGCAGTTCTTC
NA	few	TRBV7-9	TRBJ1-1	CASSLDSYSTEAFF	TGTGCCAGCAGCTTAGACAGTTACAGCACTGAAGCTTTCTTT
NA	NA	TRBV6-2/TRBV6-3	TRBJ2-1	CASRPQVGEQFF	TGTGCCAGCAGACCTCAGGTGGGTGAGCAGTTCTTC
TRBD2	NA	TRBV5-1	TRBJ2-3	CASGPGLTDTQYF	TGCGCCAGCGGACCGGGACTAACAGATACGCAGTATTTT
NA	once	TRBV28	TRBJ1-2	CASGGAAYLRSGYTF	TGTGCCAGCGGGGGGGCGGCATACCTCAGGAGCGGCTACACCTTC
TRBD1	NA	TRBV19	TRBJ1-3	CASRDRGQGNTIYF	TGTGCCAGTCGGGACAGGGGGCAGGGAAACACCATATATTTT
TRBD1	NA	TRBV11-3	TRBJ2-7	CASSLEPGQVQYF	TGTGCCAGCAGCTTAGAACCGGGACAGGTGCAGTACTTC
NA	NA	TRBV27	TRBJ2-7	CASSQGINEQYF	TGTGCCAGCAGTCAGGGTATCAACGAGCAGTACTTC
TRBD1	few	TRBV10-3	TRBJ2-2	CAIRGQGNTGELFF	TGTGCCATCAGAGGACAGGGGAACACCGGGGAGCTGTTTTTT
NA	NA	TRBV6-5	TRBJ2-3	CASSYSYTDTQYF	TGTGCCAGCAGTTACTCGTATACAGATACGCAGTATTTT
NA	NA	TRBV6-5	TRBJ1-6	CASSDPRSPLHF	TGTGCCAGCAGCGACCCCAGGTCACCCCTCCACTTT
TRBD2	few	TRBV9	TRBJ2-1	CASSEGLALEDEQFF	TGTGCCAGCAGCGAGGGACTAGCGCTTGAAGATGAGCAGTTCTTC
TRBD1	NA	TRBV4-3	TRBJ2-7	CASSRGQGPYPEEQYF	TGCGCCAGCAGCCGCGGACAGGGGCCCTATCCGGAGGAGCAGTACTTC